The sequence of this TCR beta chain was determined in a study of T cell responses to AZD1222 COVID-19 vaccine. Some clones are missing from TCRdb's copy, which holds only in-frame ones; the method was immunoSEQ multiplex PCR. The table records 100,000 to 150,000 clones, roughly 93% of them present only once. Germline CDR1 is MDHEN and CDR2 is SYDVKM. There are 16 residues in the CDR3. The V segment lost 7 bases and the J segment 0 bases; nucleotides outside the gene matches: 7. The chain couples TRBV28 to TRBJ1-2, with 11 bases identical to TRBD1. This receptor was taken from an adult in good health. The sample was peripheral blood, taken on day 0 of AZD1222 vaccination. CDR3 nucleotides: TGTGCCAGCAAGGGAGGGACAGGGGGGACTAACTATGGCTACACCTTC. Translating it yields CASKGGTGGTNYGYTF.